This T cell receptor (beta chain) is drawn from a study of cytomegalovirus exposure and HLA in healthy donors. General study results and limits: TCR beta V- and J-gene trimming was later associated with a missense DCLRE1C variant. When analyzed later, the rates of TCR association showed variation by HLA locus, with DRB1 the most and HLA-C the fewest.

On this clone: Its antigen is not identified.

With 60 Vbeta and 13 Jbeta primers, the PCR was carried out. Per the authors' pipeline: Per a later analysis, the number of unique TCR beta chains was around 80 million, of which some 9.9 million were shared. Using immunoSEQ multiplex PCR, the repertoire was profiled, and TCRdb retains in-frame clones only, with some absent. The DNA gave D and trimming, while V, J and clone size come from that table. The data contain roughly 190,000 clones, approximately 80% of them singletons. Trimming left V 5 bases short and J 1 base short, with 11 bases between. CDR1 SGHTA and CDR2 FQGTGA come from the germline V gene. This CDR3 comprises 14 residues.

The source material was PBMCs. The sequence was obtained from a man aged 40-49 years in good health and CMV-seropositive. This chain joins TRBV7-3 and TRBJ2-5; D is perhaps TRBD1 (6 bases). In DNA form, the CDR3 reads TGTGCCAGCAGCCCAGGGGTTACCCAAGAGACCCAGTACTTC. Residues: CASSPGVTQETQYF.